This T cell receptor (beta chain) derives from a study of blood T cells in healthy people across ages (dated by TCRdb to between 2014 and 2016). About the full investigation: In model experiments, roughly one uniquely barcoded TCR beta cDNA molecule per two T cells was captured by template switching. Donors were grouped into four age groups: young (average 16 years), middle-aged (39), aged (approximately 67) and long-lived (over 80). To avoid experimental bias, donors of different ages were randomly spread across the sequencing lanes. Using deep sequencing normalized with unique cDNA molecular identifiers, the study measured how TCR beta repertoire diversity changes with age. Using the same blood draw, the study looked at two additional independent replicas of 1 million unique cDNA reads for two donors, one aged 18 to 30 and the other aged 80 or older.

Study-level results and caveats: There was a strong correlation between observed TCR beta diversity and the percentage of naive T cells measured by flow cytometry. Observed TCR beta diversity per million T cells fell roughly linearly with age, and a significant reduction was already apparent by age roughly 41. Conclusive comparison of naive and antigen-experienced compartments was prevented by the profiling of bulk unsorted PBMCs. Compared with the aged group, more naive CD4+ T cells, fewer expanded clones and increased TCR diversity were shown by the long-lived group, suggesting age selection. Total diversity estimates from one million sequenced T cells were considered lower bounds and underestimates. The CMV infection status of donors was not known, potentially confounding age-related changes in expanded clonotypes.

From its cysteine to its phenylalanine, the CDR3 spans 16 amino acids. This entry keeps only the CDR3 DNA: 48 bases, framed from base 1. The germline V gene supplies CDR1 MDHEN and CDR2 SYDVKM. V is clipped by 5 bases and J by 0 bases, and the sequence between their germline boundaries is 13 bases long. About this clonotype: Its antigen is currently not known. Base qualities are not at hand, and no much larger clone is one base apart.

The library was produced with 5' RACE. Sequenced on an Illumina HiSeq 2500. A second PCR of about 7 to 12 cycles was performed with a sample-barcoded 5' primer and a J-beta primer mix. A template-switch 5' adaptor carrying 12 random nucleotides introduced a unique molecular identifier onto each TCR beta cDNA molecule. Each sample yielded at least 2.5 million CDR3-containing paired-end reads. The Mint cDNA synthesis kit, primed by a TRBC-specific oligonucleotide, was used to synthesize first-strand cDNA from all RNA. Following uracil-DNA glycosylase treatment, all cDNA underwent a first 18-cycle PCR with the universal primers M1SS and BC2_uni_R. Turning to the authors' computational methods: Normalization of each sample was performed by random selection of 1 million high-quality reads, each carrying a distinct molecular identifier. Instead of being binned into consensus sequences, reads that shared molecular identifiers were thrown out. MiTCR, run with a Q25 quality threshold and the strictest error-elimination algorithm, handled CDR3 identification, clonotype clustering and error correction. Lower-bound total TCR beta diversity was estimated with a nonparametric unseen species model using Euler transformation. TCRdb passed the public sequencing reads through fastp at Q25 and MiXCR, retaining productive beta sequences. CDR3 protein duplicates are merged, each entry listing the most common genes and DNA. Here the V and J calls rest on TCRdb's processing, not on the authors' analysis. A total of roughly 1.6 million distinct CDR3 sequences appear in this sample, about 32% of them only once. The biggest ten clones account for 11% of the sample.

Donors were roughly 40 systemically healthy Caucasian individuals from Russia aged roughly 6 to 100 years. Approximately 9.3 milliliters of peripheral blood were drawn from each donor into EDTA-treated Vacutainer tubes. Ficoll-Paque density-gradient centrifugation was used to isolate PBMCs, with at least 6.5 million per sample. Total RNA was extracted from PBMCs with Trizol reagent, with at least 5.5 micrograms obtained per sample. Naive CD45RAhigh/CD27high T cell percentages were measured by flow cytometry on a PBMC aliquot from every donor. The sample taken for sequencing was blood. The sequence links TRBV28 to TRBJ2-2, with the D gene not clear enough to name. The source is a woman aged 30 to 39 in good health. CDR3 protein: CASSTFQVANTGELFF. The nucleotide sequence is TGTGCCAGCAGTACATTCCAGGTGGCGAACACCGGGGAGCTGTTTTTT. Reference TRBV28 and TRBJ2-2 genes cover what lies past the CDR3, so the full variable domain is DVKVTQSSRYLVKRTGEKVFLECVQDMDHENMFWYRQDPGLGLRLIYFSYDVKMKEKGDIPEGYSVSREKKERFSLILESASTNQTSMYLCASSTFQVANTGELFFGEGSRLTVL.